The 15 T cell receptor beta chains in this list originate from one sample, sequenced in a study of cytomegalovirus exposure and HLA in healthy donors. Assay: immunoSEQ multiplex PCR; the TCRdb copy retains only in-frame clones and omits some. The profile shows 56,000 or so clones, approximately 94% of them singletons. The material sequenced was PBMCs. These receptors all come from a man between 18 and 29 years old in good health and CMV-seronegative.

This chain connects TRBV11-2 to TRBJ2-4; a weak D match, TRBD2 (6 bases). V lost 5 bases and J 6 bases, leaving 14 bases between the germline ends. Germline V gene lookup returns CDR1 SGHAT and CDR2 FQNNGV. The CDR3 is 14 residues long. The CDR3 sequence is CASSAPTSLNIQYF. CDR3 DNA: TGTGCCAGCAGCGCACCGACTAGTTTAAACATTCAGTACTTC.

The rearrangement links TRBV15 to TRBJ1-4; D is perhaps TRBD1 (6 bases). The germline V gene encodes CDR1 LNHNV and CDR2 YYDKDF (reference sequence). There are 16 residues in the CDR3. Trimming shortened V by 2 bases and J by 5 bases, and 15 bases separated the two germline ends. Written as DNA, the CDR3 is TGTGCCACCAGCAGAAGCTCGGACAGACCAAATGAAAAACTGTTTTTT. Its protein product is CATSRSSDRPNEKLFF.

The gene calls are TRBV5-1 and TRBJ1-1; tentatively, D is TRBD1 (6 bases). Trimming shortened V by 4 bases and J by 0 bases, and 13 bases separated the two germline ends. The CDR3 spans 15 residues. Germline V lookup: CDR1 SGHRS, CDR2 YFSETQ. The CDR3 reads CASSPRQDLNTEAFF. CDR3 DNA sequence: TGCGCCAGCAGCCCGAGACAGGATCTGAACACTGAAGCTTTCTTT.

V gene TRBV28 combines with J gene TRBJ2-7; tentative D call: TRBD2 (6 bases). Per the germline V gene, CDR1 is MDHEN and CDR2 is SYDVKM. The V gene lost 6 bases and the J gene lost 2 bases, with 17 bases spanning the gap. The CDR3 totals 15 residues. Here the CDR3 reads CASRGANGGTYEQYF. The CDR3 DNA reads TGTGCCAGCAGAGGGGCGAACGGAGGGACCTACGAGCAGTACTTC.

This chain uses TRBV6-5 with TRBJ1-2, with 7 bases lining up with TRBD1. Unmatched junction bases numbered 5, after V lost 0 bases and J lost 7 bases. The CDR3 length is 14 residues. Per the germline V gene, CDR1 is MNHEY and CDR2 is SVGAGI. CDR3 nucleotides: TGTGCCAGCAGTTACTCCGGTAGGGGGCCTGGCTACACCTTC. This gives the protein CASSYSGRGPGYTF.

V usage is TRBV7-8 and J usage is TRBJ2-7; possibly TRBD2 for D (6 bases). Germline assignment: CDR1 SGHVS and CDR2 FQNEAQ. V lost 3 bases and J lost 3, with 15 bases in between. This CDR3 is 15 amino acids long. CDR3 nucleotides: TGTGCCAGCAGCTTCCGAGTGGCGGGGAACTACGAGCAGTACTTC. This sequence encodes CASSFRVAGNYEQYF.

This chain uses TRBV2 with TRBJ2-1, with TRBD2 matching 12 bases. Germline assignment: CDR1 SNHLY and CDR2 FYNNEI. V was pared by 4 bases and J by 10 bases, with 5 bases of the junction left unmatched. CDR3 length: 14 residues. The CDR3 region is CASSASGRAGEQFF. Here the CDR3 DNA reads TGTGCCAGCAGTGCTAGCGGGAGGGCCGGCGAGCAGTTCTTC.

This chain links TRBV5-1 with TRBJ2-7; 10 bases match TRBD1. The CDR3 covers 13 residues. Germline V gene sequence: CDR1 SGHRS, CDR2 YFSETQ. J lost 12 bases, V lost 1 base, and 7 bases had no gene match. CDR3 amino acids: CASSLPGTGVPYF. CDR3 coding DNA: TGCGCCAGCAGCTTGCCAGGGACAGGGGTTCCGTACTTC.

This chain joins TRBV9 and TRBJ2-5; TRBD2 might be the D (6 bases). Per germline, CDR1 SGDLS and CDR2 YYNGEE. V was pared by 0 bases and J by 5 bases, with 8 bases between. This CDR3 has 13 residues. The CDR3 region is CASSVAGRETQYF. Here the CDR3 DNA reads TGTGCCAGCAGCGTAGCAGGGAGGGAGACCCAGTACTTC.

The rearrangement links TRBV11-2 to TRBJ2-7; unclear D gene. Trimming removed 4 bases at V and 4 bases at J, with 5 bases between. The germline CDR1 and CDR2 sequences are SGHAT and FQNNGV. The CDR3 has 11 amino acids. CDR3 protein: CASSSTYEQYF. The CDR3 DNA reads as TGTGCCAGCAGCTCTACTTACGAGCAGTACTTC.

J is TRBJ2-1 and V is TRBV7-2, with 13 bases that match TRBD2. This CDR3 spans 18 amino acids. J was trimmed by 10 bases and V by 3 bases; bases with no gene match: 15. CDR1 and CDR2 from the germline V gene are SGHTA and FQGNSA. The CDR3 region has the DNA TGTGCCAGCAGCTTGGGGGCAAGGACTAGCGGGAGTCTCCGCGAGCAGTTCTTC. This translates into CASSLGARTSGSLREQFF.

J is TRBJ2-7 and V is TRBV19; D gene unclear. The V end lost 3 bases, the J end lost 6 bases, and 15 bases lay between the germline ends. The CDR3 is made up of 14 amino acids. The germline V gene has CDR1 LNHDA and CDR2 SQIVND (reference sequence). The CDR3 bases are TGTGCCAGTAGTATTTCCACTTGGGCCTCCGAGCAGTACTTC. It encodes CASSISTWASEQYF.

This chain links TRBV7-8 with TRBJ2-7, with TRBD2 identical over 11 bases. The CDR3 contains 17 residues. CDR1 and CDR2 from the germline V gene are SGHVS and FQNEAQ. V gave up 5 bases and J gave up 1 base; unmatched junction bases: 10. The CDR3 DNA is TGTGCCAGCAGCAGCCAATTGACTAGCGGGATATCCTACGAGCAGTACTTC. As protein: CASSSQLTSGISYEQYF.

This chain joins TRBV28 and TRBJ2-7; 7 bases are shared with TRBD1. The CDR3 length is 14 residues. J gave up 5 bases and V 4 bases, and 8 bases lay outside the gene matches. The germline V gene encodes CDR1 MDHEN and CDR2 SYDVKM. In nucleotides, the CDR3 is TGTGCCAGCAGTTCGGGACAGACGAAAAACGAGCAGTACTTC. It translates to CASSSGQTKNEQYF.

This clone was seen a single time. This sequence joins TRBV15 and TRBJ1-6; D is uncertain. Germline V gene lookup returns CDR1 LNHNV and CDR2 YYDKDF (reference sequence). The CDR3 has 15 residues. V was shortened by 6 bases and J by 0 bases, with 9 bases between the two germline ends. The DNA of the CDR3 is TGTGCCACCAGTCCTGAGAGCTCCTATAATTCACCCCTCCACTTT. Its protein is CATSPESSYNSPLHF.